These 29 T cell receptor beta chains were sequenced from one sample in a study of cytomegalovirus exposure and HLA in healthy donors (dated by TCRdb to about 2017). Library construction relied on the immunoSEQ multiplex PCR assay. For the multiplex PCR, a mixture combining 60 forward primers for TCR Vbeta segments and 13 reverse primers for TCR Jbeta segments was used. TCRdb carries this immuneACCESS record with in-frame sequences only. Its versions omit some clonotypes, under half of them owing to an unresolved V gene in the studies checked, with the rest unexplained. The sample table holds 110,000 to 150,000 clones, of which more than 60% were seen once. Of the sample, 2.5% to 3.5% falls within the top ten clones. The sample consisted of PBMCs. These receptors all come from a male donor in good health and CMV-seronegative.

The genes are TRBV14 and TRBJ2-6, with D hard to call. The CDR3 has 15 amino acids. The V end was cut by 1 base, the J end by 4 bases, with 8 bases between. Looked up from germline, CDR1 is SGHDN and CDR2 is FVKESK. CDR3 in DNA: TGTGCCAGCAGCCAAGCGGTTCCGGGGGCCAACGTCCTGACTTTC. Its protein is CASSQAVPGANVLTF.

The chain combines TRBV10-3 with TRBJ2-7, with D hard to call. The CDR3 is 12 amino acids. CDR1 is ENHRY and CDR2 is SYGVKD in the germline V gene. The V and J ends lost 2 bases and 12 bases respectively, with 14 bases between them. The CDR3 sequence is CAISEQATLPYF. CDR3 DNA: TGTGCCATCAGTGAGCAGGCTACCCTTCCGTACTTC.

The J gene is TRBJ2-7, the V gene TRBV30, with 7 positions matching TRBD2. V was pared by 2 bases and J by 5 bases, with 12 bases of the junction left unmatched. Germline V lookup: CDR1 GTSNPN, CDR2 SVGIG (reference sequence). This CDR3 has 15 residues. As DNA, the CDR3 is TGTGCCTGGAGTTATGCGGGAGCGGGAAAAAACGAGCAGTACTTC. It translates to CAWSYAGAGKNEQYF.

This clone was detected only a few times. V is TRBV7-9 and J is TRBJ1-1; D gene ambiguous. The CDR3 loop spans 13 amino acids. The germline V gene encodes CDR1 SEHNR and CDR2 FQNEAQ (reference sequence). Trimming took 5 bases from V and 2 from J, leaving 9 bases between them. The CDR3 bases are TGTGCCAGCAGCCCTGGGCCTAACACTGAAGCTTTCTTT. The encoded protein is CASSPGPNTEAFF.

J is TRBJ1-6 and V is TRBV25-1, with TRBD1 matching over 8 bases. V trimming: 4 bases; J trimming: 9 bases; junction bases outside the gene matches: 17. Germline V gives CDR1 MGHDK, CDR2 SYGVNS. The CDR3 consists of 18 residues. As DNA, the CDR3 is TGTGCCAGCAGTGGAGCGAGGAGGCCAGGGGGCAGGAGTTCACCCCTCCACTTT. Translated, it gives CASSGARRPGGRSSPLHF.

The chain is built from TRBV12-5 and TRBJ1-5; D is ambiguous. The V gene lost 5 bases and the J gene lost 1 base, with 9 bases spanning the gap. The CDR3 totals 14 residues. Germline assignment: CDR1 LGHNT and CDR2 FRNRAP. The CDR3 DNA reads TGTGCTAGTGGTCCCACCGGGAGCAATCAGCCCCAGCATTTT. It codes for CASGPTGSNQPQHF.

This clone was seen once. V is TRBV5-4 and J is TRBJ2-3, with D maybe TRBD1 (5 bases). CDR1 is SGHNT, CDR2 YYREEE, per germline (reference sequence). V lost 0 bases and J lost 1, with 12 bases in between. The CDR3 runs to 16 residues. CDR3 loop: CASSLVGVSRTDTQYF. In DNA form, the CDR3 reads TGTGCCAGCAGCTTGGTAGGGGTCTCTCGCACAGATACGCAGTATTTT.

J is TRBJ2-7 and V is TRBV4-2; D perhaps matches TRBD1 (5 bases). The CDR3 runs 14 residues. CDR1 LGHNA and CDR2 YNFKEQ come from the germline V gene. Trimming took 1 base from V and 11 from J, leaving 18 bases between them. The CDR3 nucleotides read TGTGCCAGCAGCCAAGTCTCCGAAGGGGCGGTAGAGTACTTC. It yields the protein CASSQVSEGAVEYF.

The V call is TRBV4-2, the J call TRBJ2-2; D is perhaps TRBD1 (6 bases). This CDR3 region has 16 residues. The V gene lost 2 bases and the J gene lost 1 base, with 11 bases spanning the gap. Germline loops: CDR1 LGHNA, CDR2 YNFKEQ. The CDR3 region has the DNA TGTGCCAGCAGCCAACCCTTGACAGGGAACACCGGGGAGCTGTTTTTT. This gives the protein CASSQPLTGNTGELFF.

The DNA of the CDR3 is TGTGCCAGCAAAAGACAGGGGTCAGATACGCAGTATTTT. Amino acid sequence: CASKRQGSDTQYF. The chain is built from TRBV6-1 and TRBJ2-3; 8 nucleotides agree with TRBD1. The CDR3 runs to 13 residues. CDR1 and CDR2 (germline): MNHNS, SASEGT. Losses at the gene ends were 7 bases for V and 4 bases for J; bases not matched to a gene: 4.

The V gene is TRBV10-3, the J gene TRBJ1-1; the D gene is possibly TRBD1 (5 bases). The ends were cut back, 6 bases at V and 1 base at J, with 6 bases in the middle. CDR3 length: 12 residues. Germline values: CDR1 ENHRY, CDR2 SYGVKD. Here the CDR3 DNA reads TGTGCCATCAGAGGACAGAACACTGAAGCTTTCTTT. Residues: CAIRGQNTEAFF.

The rearrangement links TRBV19 to TRBJ1-1; D is ambiguous. Between the trimmed V and J ends, which lost 9 bases and 0 bases, there was a span of 8 bases. Germline assignment: CDR1 LNHDA and CDR2 SQIVND (reference sequence). This CDR3 region has 12 residues. The CDR3 is CASGIMNTEAFF. CDR3 sequence (DNA): TGTGCCAGCGGGATAATGAACACTGAAGCTTTCTTT.

The chain has TRBV28 and TRBJ2-6, with a tentative D call TRBD1 (6 bases). Germline V lookup: CDR1 MDHEN, CDR2 SYDVKM. This CDR3 region has 15 residues. V lost 4 bases to trimming and J lost 0 bases, with 7 bases between them. The CDR3 coding sequence is TGTGCCAGCAGTTCCAGGGGCTCTGGGGCCAACGTCCTGACTTTC. Amino acids: CASSSRGSGANVLTF.

Worth noting for this clone: Other nucleotide sequences in the sample specify the same CDR3. The rearrangement links TRBV10-3 to TRBJ1-4, with TRBD1 as a possible D gene (6 bases). The CDR3 totals 16 residues. V was cut by 0 bases and J by 3 bases, with 11 bases left in between. Germline lookup yields CDR1 ENHRY and CDR2 SYGVKD. CDR3 DNA sequence: TGTGCCATCAGTGAGTCGAGGGGGTCCCCTAATGAAAAACTGTTTTTT. Its protein is CAISESRGSPNEKLFF.

The chain combines TRBV5-1 with TRBJ2-6, with D maybe TRBD2 (5 bases). The V and J ends lost 0 bases and 3 bases respectively, with 16 bases between them. Germline CDR1 SGHRS, CDR2 YFSETQ. The CDR3 has 18 amino acids. The CDR3 reads CASSLGREGWVGANVLTF. As DNA, the CDR3 is TGCGCCAGCAGCTTGGGCCGGGAAGGGTGGGTTGGGGCCAACGTCCTGACTTTC. Supplemented by reference TRBV5-1 and TRBJ2-6, the full variable domain reads KAGVTQTPRYLIKTRGQQVTLSCSPISGHRSVSWYQQTPGQGLQFLFEYFSETQRNKGNFPGRFSGRQFSNSRSEMNVSTLELGDSALYLCASSLGREGWVGANVLTFGAGSRLTVL.

This clone has just one count. The chain carries TRBV27 and TRBJ1-2; maybe TRBD1 (6 bases). The CDR3 contains 14 residues. Per the germline V gene, CDR1 is MNHEY and CDR2 is SMNVEV (reference sequence). The V and J ends lost 8 bases and 4 bases respectively, with 17 bases between them. DNA for the CDR3: TGTGCCAGCTCACCCGACAGGCCCCCCTATGGCTACACCTTC. As protein: CASSPDRPPYGYTF.

This clone was seen only a few times. This chain links TRBV2 with TRBJ2-7; D is possibly TRBD2 (6 bases). The germline CDR1 and CDR2 sequences are SNHLY and FYNNEI. V was pared by 7 bases and J by 1 base, with 14 bases between. The CDR3 runs 14 residues. The CDR3 reads CASTEGSLSYEQYF. The CDR3 nucleotides read TGTGCCAGCACGGAGGGTTCCCTTTCCTACGAGCAGTACTTC.

V usage is TRBV29-1 and J usage is TRBJ1-1; weak D call: TRBD1 (5 bases). The CDR3 sequence is 14 residues long. V was pared by 1 base and J by 4 bases, with 13 bases between. The germline CDR1 and CDR2 sequences are SQVTM and ANQGSEA. In DNA form, the CDR3 reads TGCAGCGTTGAAGGAGGTAGGGGCGGCACTGAAGCTTTCTTT. It yields the protein CSVEGGRGGTEAFF.

A single count supports this clone. The chain recombines TRBV5-4 with TRBJ2-1; 7 nucleotides match TRBD1. This CDR3 comprises 16 residues. CDR1 and CDR2 (germline): SGHNT, YYREEE (reference sequence). After removal of 1 base from V and 6 bases from J, the junction contained 10 bases not matched to a gene. The CDR3 bases are TGTGCCAGCAGCTTGAATTCGGGACAGAGGACCAATGAGCAGTTCTTC. It codes for CASSLNSGQRTNEQFF. Full variable domain (missing parts from reference TRBV5-4 and TRBJ2-1): ETGVTQSPTHLIKTRGQQVTLRCSSQSGHNTVSWYQQALGQGPQFIFQYYREEENGRGNFPPRFSGLQFPNYSSELNVNALELDDSALYLCASSLNSGQRTNEQFFGPGTRLTVL.

This clone was counted a few times. The chain has TRBV5-1 and TRBJ1-1; D is uncertain. V lost 1 base, J lost 2 bases, and 9 bases lay in between. In germline, CDR1 is SGHRS, CDR2 YFSETQ. CDR3 length equals 14 residues. Here the CDR3 reads CASSLRTGNTEAFF. For the CDR3, the DNA is TGCGCCAGCAGCTTGCGGACTGGTAACACTGAAGCTTTCTTT.

The sample holds one count of this clone. This chain connects TRBV27 to TRBJ2-3; 9 bases are a match to TRBD2. V shed 2 bases and J 0 bases; nucleotides not matched to a gene: 6. CDR3 size: 17 residues. From germline, CDR1 is MNHEY and CDR2 SMNVEV (reference sequence). DNA for the CDR3: TGTGCCAGCAGTTTAGCGGGCGGGAGGGGCAGCACAGATACGCAGTATTTT. Its protein is CASSLAGGRGSTDTQYF.

The gene calls are TRBV7-8 and TRBJ2-7, with D tentatively TRBD1 (6 bases). This CDR3 has 14 residues. The V gene's germline CDR1 is SGHVS and CDR2 FQNEAQ. The V gene lost 6 bases and the J gene lost 3 bases, with 15 bases spanning the gap. The CDR3 reads CASSPSGQIYEQYF. The CDR3 coding sequence is TGTGCCAGCAGTCCAAGTGGACAGATCTACGAGCAGTACTTC.

The genes are TRBV7-8 and TRBJ1-1; D is unclear. In germline, CDR1 is SGHVS, CDR2 FQNEAQ. This CDR3 comprises 17 residues. Deletions cut 7 bases from V and 0 bases from J, with 21 bases between. In DNA, the CDR3 is TGTGCCAGCACCCGGAAGCGGGTGGTCGTGGTGAACACTGAAGCTTTCTTT. This translates into CASTRKRVVVVNTEAFF.

This clone was seen only a few times. The chain links TRBV30 to TRBJ2-3, with D tentatively TRBD2 (5 bases). Germline CDR1 GTSNPN, CDR2 SVGIG (reference sequence). V was pared by 3 bases and J by 6 bases, with 13 bases between. The CDR3 length is 13 residues. The DNA for the CDR3 is TGTGCCTGGAGGGTTGGGAGTGCGGATACGCAGTATTTT. Translating it yields CAWRVGSADTQYF.

As for this clone: At one end the junction does not follow the germline gene, possibly because of a read error. The chain carries TRBV18 and TRBJ2-7; D perhaps matches TRBD1 (5 bases). The CDR3 is made up of 11 amino acids. Germline V gene data show CDR1 as KGHSH and CDR2 as LQKENI. This chain's CDR3 is CASSQEGARHF. Written as DNA, the CDR3 is TGTGCCAGCTCCCAGGAAGGGGCTCGGCACTTC. Complete variable domain (other parts from reference TRBV18 and TRBJ2-7): NAGVMQNPRHLVRRRGQEARLRCSPMKGHSHVYWYRQLPEEGLKFMVYLQKENIIDESGMPKERFSAEFPKEGPSILRIQQVVRGDSAAYFCASSQEGARHFGPGTRLTVT.

This chain joins TRBV27 and TRBJ1-2; 9 nucleotides agree with TRBD1. Germline V gene lookup returns CDR1 MNHEY and CDR2 SMNVEV (reference sequence). The ends lost 6 bases at V and 4 bases at J; junction bases unmatched: 6. The CDR3 contains 14 residues. The CDR3: CASSRDRAIYGYTF. The CDR3 DNA reads as TGTGCCAGCAGCCGGGACAGGGCGATCTATGGCTACACCTTC.

Worth noting for this clone: Germline is not matched at one junction end, which may reflect a read error. The chain carries TRBV7-9 and TRBJ2-7, with 8 nucleotides matching TRBD2. The CDR3 extends over 14 amino acids. CDR1 is SEHNR and CDR2 is FQNEAQ in the germline V gene (reference sequence). DNA of the CDR3: TGTTCCAGCAGCTTAGGCCGCGGGAGGATCGAGCAGTACTTC. Encoded protein: CSSSLGRGRIEQYF.

This chain uses TRBV7-8 with TRBJ2-7, with D possibly TRBD1 on 6 matching bases. The CDR3 is 15 residues long. Trimming removed 5 bases at V and 0 bases at J, with 14 bases between. Germline values: CDR1 SGHVS, CDR2 FQNEAQ. CDR3 sequence reads: CASSRGGPTSYEQYF. The CDR3 region has the DNA TGTGCCAGCAGCCGAGGGGGACCAACCTCCTACGAGCAGTACTTC.

CDR3: CATSRDRQPSGYTF. Written as DNA, the CDR3 is TGTGCCACCAGCAGAGATCGACAGCCATCAGGCTACACCTTC. The chain uses TRBV15 and TRBJ1-2; tentative D call: TRBD1 (5 bases). V was pared by 0 bases and J by 8 bases, with 13 bases between. The CDR3 is 14 amino acids. From germline, CDR1 is LNHNV and CDR2 YYDKDF (reference sequence). Using reference TRBV15 and TRBJ1-2 for the parts outside the CDR3, the full variable domain is DAMVIQNPRYQVTQFGKPVTLSCSQTLNHNVMYWYQQKSSQAPKLLFHYYDKDFNNEADTPDNFQSRRPNTSFCFLDIRSPGLGDTAMYLCATSRDRQPSGYTFGSGTRLTVV.